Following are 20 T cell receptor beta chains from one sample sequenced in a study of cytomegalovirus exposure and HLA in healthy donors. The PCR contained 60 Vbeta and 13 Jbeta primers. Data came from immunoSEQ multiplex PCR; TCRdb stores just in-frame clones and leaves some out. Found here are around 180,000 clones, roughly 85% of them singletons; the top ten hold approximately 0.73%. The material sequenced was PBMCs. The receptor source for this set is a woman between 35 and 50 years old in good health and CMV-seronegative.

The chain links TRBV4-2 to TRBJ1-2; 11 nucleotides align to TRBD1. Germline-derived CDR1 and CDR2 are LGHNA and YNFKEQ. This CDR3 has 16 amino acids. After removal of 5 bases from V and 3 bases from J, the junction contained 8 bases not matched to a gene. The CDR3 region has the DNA TGTGCCAGCAGCTTTCCTGGACAGGGGGCGGACTATGGCTACACCTTC. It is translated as CASSFPGQGADYGYTF.

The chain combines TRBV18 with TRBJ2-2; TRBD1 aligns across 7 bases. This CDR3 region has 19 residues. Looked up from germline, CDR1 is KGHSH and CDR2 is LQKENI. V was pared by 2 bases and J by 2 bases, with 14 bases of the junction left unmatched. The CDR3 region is CASSPVLVLRGQNTGELFF. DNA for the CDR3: TGTGCCAGCTCACCAGTCCTAGTATTGAGGGGGCAAAACACCGGGGAGCTGTTTTTT.

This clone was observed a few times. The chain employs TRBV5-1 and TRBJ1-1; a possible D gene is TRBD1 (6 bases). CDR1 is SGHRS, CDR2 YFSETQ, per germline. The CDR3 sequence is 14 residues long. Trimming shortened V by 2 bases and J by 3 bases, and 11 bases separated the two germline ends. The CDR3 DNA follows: TGCGCCAGCAGCTTACAGGGATGGCACACTGAAGCTTTCTTT. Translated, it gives CASSLQGWHTEAFF.

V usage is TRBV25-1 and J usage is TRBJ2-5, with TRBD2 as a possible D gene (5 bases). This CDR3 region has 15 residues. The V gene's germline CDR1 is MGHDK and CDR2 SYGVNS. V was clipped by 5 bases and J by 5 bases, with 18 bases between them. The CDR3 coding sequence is TGTGCCAGCAGTCCCCCTTCGGGGATGGGGGAGACCCAGTACTTC. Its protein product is CASSPPSGMGETQYF.

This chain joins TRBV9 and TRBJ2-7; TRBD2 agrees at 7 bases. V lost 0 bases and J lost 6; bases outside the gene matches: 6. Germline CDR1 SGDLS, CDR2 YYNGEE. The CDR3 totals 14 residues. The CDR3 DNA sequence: TGTGCCAGCAGCGTAGGGCCGACTAGCAGCGAGCAGTACTTC. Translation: CASSVGPTSSEQYF. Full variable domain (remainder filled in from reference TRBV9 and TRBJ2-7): DSGVTQTPKHLITATGQRVTLRCSPRSGDLSVYWYQQSLDQGLQFLIQYYNGEERAKGNILERFSAQQFPDLHSELNLSSLELGDSALYFCASSVGPTSSEQYFGPGTRLTVT.

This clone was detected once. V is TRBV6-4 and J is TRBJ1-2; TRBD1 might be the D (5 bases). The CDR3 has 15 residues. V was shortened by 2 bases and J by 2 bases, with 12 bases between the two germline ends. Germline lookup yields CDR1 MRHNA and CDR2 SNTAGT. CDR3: CASSDGGHLNYGYTF. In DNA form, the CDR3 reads TGTGCCAGCAGTGACGGCGGACACTTAAACTATGGCTACACCTTC.

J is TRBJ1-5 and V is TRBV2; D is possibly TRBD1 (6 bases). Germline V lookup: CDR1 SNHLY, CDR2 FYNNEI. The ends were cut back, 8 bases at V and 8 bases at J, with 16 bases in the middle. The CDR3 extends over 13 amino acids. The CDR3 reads CASRARGFEPQHF. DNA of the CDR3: TGTGCCAGCCGTGCCAGGGGTTTTGAGCCCCAGCATTTT.

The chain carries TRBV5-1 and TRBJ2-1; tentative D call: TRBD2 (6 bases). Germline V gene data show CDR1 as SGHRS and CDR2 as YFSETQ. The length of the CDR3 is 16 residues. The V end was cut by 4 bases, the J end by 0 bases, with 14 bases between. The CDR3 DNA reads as TGCGCCAGCAGCGTAGTTAGCGGAAGCTCCTACAATGAGCAGTTCTTC. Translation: CASSVVSGSSYNEQFF. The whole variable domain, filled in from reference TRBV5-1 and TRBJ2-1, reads KAGVTQTPRYLIKTRGQQVTLSCSPISGHRSVSWYQQTPGQGLQFLFEYFSETQRNKGNFPGRFSGRQFSNSRSEMNVSTLELGDSALYLCASSVVSGSSYNEQFFGPGTRLTVL.

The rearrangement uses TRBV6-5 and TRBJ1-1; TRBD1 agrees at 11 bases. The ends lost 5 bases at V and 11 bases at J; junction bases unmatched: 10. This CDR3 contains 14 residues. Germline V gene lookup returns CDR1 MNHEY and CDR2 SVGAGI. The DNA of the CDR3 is TGTGCCAGCAGTCCGGGACAGGGGGGCCCTAGGGCTTTCTTT. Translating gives CASSPGQGGPRAFF.

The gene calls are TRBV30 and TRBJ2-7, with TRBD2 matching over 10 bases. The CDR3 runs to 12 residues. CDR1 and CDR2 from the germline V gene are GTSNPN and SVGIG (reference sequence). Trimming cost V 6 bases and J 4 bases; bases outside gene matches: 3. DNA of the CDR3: TGTGCCTGTGGGACTAGCGTTTACGAGCAGTACTTC. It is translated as CACGTSVYEQYF.

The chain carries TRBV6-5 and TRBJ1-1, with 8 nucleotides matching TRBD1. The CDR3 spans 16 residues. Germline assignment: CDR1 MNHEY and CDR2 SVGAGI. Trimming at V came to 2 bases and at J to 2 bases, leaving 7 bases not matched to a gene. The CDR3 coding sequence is TGTGCCAGCAGTTACCTAGGACAGGGAGTAAACACTGAAGCTTTCTTT. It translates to CASSYLGQGVNTEAFF.

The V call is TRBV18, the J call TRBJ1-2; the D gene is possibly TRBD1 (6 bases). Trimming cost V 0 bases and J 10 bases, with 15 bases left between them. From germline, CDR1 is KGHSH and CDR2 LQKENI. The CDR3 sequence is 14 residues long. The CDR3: CASSPPSRAGVYTF. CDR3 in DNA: TGTGCCAGCTCACCACCGAGTCGTGCAGGGGTCTACACCTTC.

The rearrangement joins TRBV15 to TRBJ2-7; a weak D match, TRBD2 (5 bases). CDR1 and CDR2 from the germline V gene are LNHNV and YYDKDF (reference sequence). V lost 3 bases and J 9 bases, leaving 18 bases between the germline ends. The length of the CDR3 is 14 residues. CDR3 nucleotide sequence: TGTGCCACCAGCAGGGCAGACATCATGGGGAGGCAGTACTTC. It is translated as CATSRADIMGRQYF.

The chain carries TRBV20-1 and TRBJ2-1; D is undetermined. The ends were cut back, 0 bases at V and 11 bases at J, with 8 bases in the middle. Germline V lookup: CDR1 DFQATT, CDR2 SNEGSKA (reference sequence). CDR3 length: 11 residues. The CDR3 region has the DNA TGCAGTGCTAGAGATTTTCCCAAGCAGTTCTTC. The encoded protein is CSARDFPKQFF.

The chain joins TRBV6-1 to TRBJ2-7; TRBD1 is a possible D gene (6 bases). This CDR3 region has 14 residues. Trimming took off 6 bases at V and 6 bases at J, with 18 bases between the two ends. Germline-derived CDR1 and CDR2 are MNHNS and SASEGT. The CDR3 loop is CASSNWQGSGEQYF. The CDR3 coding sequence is TGTGCCAGCAGCAATTGGCAGGGGTCCGGCGAGCAGTACTTC.

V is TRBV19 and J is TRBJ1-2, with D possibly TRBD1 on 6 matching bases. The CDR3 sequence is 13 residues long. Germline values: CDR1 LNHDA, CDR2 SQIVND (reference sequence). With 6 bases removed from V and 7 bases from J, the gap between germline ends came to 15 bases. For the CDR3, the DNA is TGTGCCAGTAGGGGGGCAGGGAGTTCTGGCTACACCTTC. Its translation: CASRGAGSSGYTF.

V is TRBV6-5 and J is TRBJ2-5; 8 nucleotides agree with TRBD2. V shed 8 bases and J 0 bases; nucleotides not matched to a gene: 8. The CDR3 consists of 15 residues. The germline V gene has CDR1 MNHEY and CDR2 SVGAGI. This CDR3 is CASLLLAEHQETQYF. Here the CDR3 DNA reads TGTGCCAGCCTACTACTAGCGGAACACCAAGAGACCCAGTACTTC.

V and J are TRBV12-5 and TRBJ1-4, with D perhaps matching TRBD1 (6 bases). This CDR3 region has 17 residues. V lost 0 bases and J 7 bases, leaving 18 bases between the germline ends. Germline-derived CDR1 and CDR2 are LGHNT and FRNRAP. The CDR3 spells CASGLVVGGGASEKLFF. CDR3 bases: TGTGCTAGTGGTTTGGTTGTCGGGGGGGGCGCCTCTGAAAAACTGTTTTTT.

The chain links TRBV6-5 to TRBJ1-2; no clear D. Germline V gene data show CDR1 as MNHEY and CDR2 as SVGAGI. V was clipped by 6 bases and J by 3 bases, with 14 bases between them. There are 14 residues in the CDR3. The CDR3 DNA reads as TGTGCCAGCAGCCCAAGCCTCCAGGACTATGGCTACACCTTC. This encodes CASSPSLQDYGYTF.

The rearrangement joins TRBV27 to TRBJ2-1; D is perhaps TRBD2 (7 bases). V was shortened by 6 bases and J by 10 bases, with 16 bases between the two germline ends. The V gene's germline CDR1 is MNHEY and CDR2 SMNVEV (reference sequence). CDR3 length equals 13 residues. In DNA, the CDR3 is TGTGCCAGCAGCCTCACAAGGGGGGGAGAGCAGTTCTTC. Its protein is CASSLTRGGEQFF.